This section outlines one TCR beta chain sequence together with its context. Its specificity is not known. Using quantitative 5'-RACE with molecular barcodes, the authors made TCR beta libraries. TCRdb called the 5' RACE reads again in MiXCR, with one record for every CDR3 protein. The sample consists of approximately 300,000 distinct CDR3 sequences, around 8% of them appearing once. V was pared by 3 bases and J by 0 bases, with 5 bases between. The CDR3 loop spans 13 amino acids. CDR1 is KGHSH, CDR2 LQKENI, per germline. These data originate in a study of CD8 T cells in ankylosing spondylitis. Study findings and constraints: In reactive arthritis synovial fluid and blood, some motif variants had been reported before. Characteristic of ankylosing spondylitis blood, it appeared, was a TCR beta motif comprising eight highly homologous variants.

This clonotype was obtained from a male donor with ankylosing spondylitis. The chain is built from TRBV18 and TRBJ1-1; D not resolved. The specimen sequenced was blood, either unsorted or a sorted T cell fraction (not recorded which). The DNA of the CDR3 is TGTGCCAGCTCACCTGAGGTGAACACTGAAGCTTTCTTT. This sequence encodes CASSPEVNTEAFF.